This T cell receptor beta chain derives from a study of spatial heterogeneity in lung cancer. Regarding time point: sample taken at primary tumor resection. Tumor, nontumor lung or frozen PBMC supplied whole RNA, sequenced without sorting. The CDR3 spans 13 residues. Trimming removed 9 bases at V and 6 bases at J, with 15 bases between. The V gene's germline CDR1 is MGHRA and CDR2 YSYEKL. The sample holds many counts of this clonotype. TCRdb reanalysed the 5' RACE reads using MiXCR and keeps one entry per CDR3 protein. The table shows around 89,000 distinct CDR3 sequences, with 12% occurring only once.

The specimen comprised PBMCs, sampled at surgery. This sequence joins TRBV4-1 and TRBJ1-5; D ambiguous. This sequence originates from a male donor with early-stage non-small cell lung cancer. This CDR3 is CASARIEGQPQHF. In DNA, the CDR3 is TGCGCCAGTGCCCGAATTGAGGGTCAGCCCCAGCATTTT.